Shown below are 31 T cell receptor beta chains from a single sample sequenced in a study of shared clonotypes between healthy human individuals. The assay was immunoSEQ multiplex PCR, and TCRdb's table has in-frame clones only and misses some. The sample holds fewer than 1.6 million clones, approximately 98.5% seen once. Sequencing input: naive CD4+ T cells sorted from blood. The subset here: CD45RA+ positively selected. All receptors derive from a man under 40 in good health.

The rearrangement links TRBV2 to TRBJ1-1; maybe TRBD1 (5 bases). This CDR3 comprises 13 residues. The germline CDR1 and CDR2 sequences are SNHLY and FYNNEI. Trimming cost V 4 bases and J 1 base, with 7 bases left between them. The CDR3 loop reads CASSAGTNTEAFF. CDR3 bases: TGTGCCAGCAGTGCAGGGACGAACACTGAAGCTTTCTTT.

The chain couples TRBV7-2 to TRBJ1-2, with D possibly matching TRBD1 (5 bases). The CDR3 is made up of 15 amino acids. The V gene lost 5 bases and the J gene lost 2 bases, with 15 bases spanning the gap. CDR1 and CDR2 (germline): SGHTA, FQGNSA. CDR3 in DNA: TGTGCCAGCAGCAAATCAGGGAATCCCAACTATGGCTACACCTTC. Its translation: CASSKSGNPNYGYTF.

The CDR3 bases are TGCGCCAGCAGCCAAGAGACAGGGTGGCCCTACGAGCAGTACTTC. Its translation: CASSQETGWPYEQYF. J is TRBJ2-7 and V is TRBV4-1; 7 bases match TRBD1. The CDR3 totals 15 residues. J gave up 2 bases and V 0 bases, and 4 bases lay outside the gene matches. The germline gives CDR1 MGHRA, CDR2 YSYEKL.

V usage is TRBV10-3 and J usage is TRBJ1-2; 9 positions agree with TRBD1. The germline V gene has CDR1 ENHRY and CDR2 SYGVKD. The V and J ends lost 3 bases and 2 bases, in that order; junction bases with no gene match: 4. This CDR3 region has 15 residues. The CDR3 DNA follows: TGTGCCATCAGTGATCCCGGGACAGGGAACTATGGCTACACCTTC. This sequence encodes CAISDPGTGNYGYTF.

The chain uses TRBV2 and TRBJ2-7; the D gene is possibly TRBD1 (5 bases). CDR1 and CDR2 from the germline V gene are SNHLY and FYNNEI. The CDR3 extends over 14 amino acids. V was pared by 9 bases and J by 0 bases, with 15 bases between. The CDR3 nucleotides are TGTGCCAGTCACCGACAGACCAACTCCTACGAGCAGTACTTC. As protein: CASHRQTNSYEQYF.

The gene calls are TRBV29-1 and TRBJ2-1; perhaps TRBD1 as D (5 bases). Trimming took 7 bases from V and 9 from J, leaving 13 bases between them. This CDR3 has 11 residues. Germline CDR1 and CDR2: SQVTM and ANQGSEA. The CDR3 sequence: CSAAGYGEQFF. CDR3 nucleotide sequence: TGCAGCGCAGCAGGGTATGGTGAGCAGTTCTTC.

The V call is TRBV13, the J call TRBJ2-1, with D hard to call. The CDR3 loop spans 12 amino acids. The germline CDR1 and CDR2 sequences are PRHDT and FYEKMQ (reference sequence). Between the trimmed V and J ends, which lost 3 bases and 7 bases, there was a span of 7 bases. CDR3 nucleotides: TGTGCCAGCAGCTTTGGACGTAATGAGCAGTTCTTC. As protein: CASSFGRNEQFF.

V and J are TRBV28 and TRBJ1-5, with D maybe TRBD1 (6 bases). The ends were cut back, 3 bases at V and 6 bases at J, with 18 bases in the middle. In germline, CDR1 is MDHEN, CDR2 SYDVKM. This CDR3 is 16 amino acids long. The CDR3 nucleotides are TGTGCCAGCAGTTTGGGGGGGCGAACCTGGGGTCAGCCCCAGCATTTT. It translates to CASSLGGRTWGQPQHF. Combining the CDR3 with reference TRBV28 and TRBJ1-5 gives the whole variable domain DVKVTQSSRYLVKRTGEKVFLECVQDMDHENMFWYRQDPGLGLRLIYFSYDVKMKEKGDIPEGYSVSREKKERFSLILESASTNQTSMYLCASSLGGRTWGQPQHFGDGTRLSIL.

The V and J genes are TRBV19 and TRBJ2-3, with 8 bases matching TRBD1. The CDR3 consists of 17 residues. Trimming removed 1 base from V and 3 bases from J; junction bases left unmatched: 9. CDR1 is LNHDA and CDR2 is SQIVND in the germline V gene (reference sequence). Here the CDR3 reads CASSIAGQGRRTDTQYF. CDR3 DNA: TGTGCCAGTAGTATAGCCGGACAGGGAAGGAGAACAGATACGCAGTATTTT.

J is TRBJ2-1 and V is TRBV18, with 13 bases aligning to TRBD2. The CDR3 covers 15 residues. Germline trimming cut 3 bases from V and 9 bases from J; bases unmatched to any gene: 5. The germline V gene has CDR1 KGHSH and CDR2 LQKENI. The CDR3 coding sequence is TGTGCCAGCTCACCGGTCGGGACTAGCGGGATTGAGCAGTTCTTC. This codes for CASSPVGTSGIEQFF.

This clone has only one observation. The chain employs TRBV2 and TRBJ2-2; D is unclear. V lost 3 bases to trimming and J lost 6 bases, with 11 bases between them. CDR1 and CDR2 (germline): SNHLY, FYNNEI. The CDR3 has 14 residues. The CDR3 is CASSEAIGAGELFF. CDR3 bases: TGTGCCAGCAGTGAGGCCATAGGTGCCGGGGAGCTGTTTTTT.

V and J are TRBV30 and TRBJ1-3; 10 bases line up with TRBD1. Germline V gene lookup returns CDR1 GTSNPN and CDR2 SVGIG (reference sequence). The CDR3 is made up of 15 amino acids. The junction had 2 bases not matched to a gene; V was cut back by 3 bases and J by 0 bases. For the CDR3, the DNA is TGTGCCTGGAGCCGGGACAGGGGCTCTGGAAACACCATATATTTT. This encodes CAWSRDRGSGNTIYF.

The chain combines TRBV5-6 with TRBJ2-2; D is unclear. Trimming cost V 4 bases and J 4 bases, with 11 bases left between them. The CDR3 sequence is 14 residues long. Germline CDR1 reads SGHDT; CDR2 reads YYEEEE. CDR3 loop: CASSRGGVTGELFF. In nucleotides, the CDR3 is TGTGCCAGCAGCCGAGGTGGAGTCACCGGGGAGCTGTTTTTT.

The CDR3 DNA reads TGTGCCAGCAGCTTCGGTCGGGAGGCAGCCTACAATGAGCAGTTCTTC. Translation: CASSFGREAAYNEQFF. The chain employs TRBV5-5 and TRBJ2-1, with TRBD2 identical over 7 bases. V shed 2 bases and J 2 bases; nucleotides not matched to a gene: 7. Germline V CDR1 and CDR2: SGHKS, YYEKEE (reference sequence). The CDR3 has 16 residues.

The chain is built from TRBV5-1 and TRBJ2-5, with D unresolved. The CDR3 sequence is 13 residues long. V dropped 4 bases and J dropped 7 bases, with 14 bases sitting between them. From germline, CDR1 is SGHRS and CDR2 YFSETQ. The CDR3 is CASSPGEWVTQYF. DNA of the CDR3: TGCGCCAGCAGCCCAGGCGAGTGGGTGACCCAGTACTTC. Full variable domain (missing parts from reference TRBV5-1 and TRBJ2-5): KAGVTQTPRYLIKTRGQQVTLSCSPISGHRSVSWYQQTPGQGLQFLFEYFSETQRNKGNFPGRFSGRQFSNSRSEMNVSTLELGDSALYLCASSPGEWVTQYFGPGTRLLVL.

The CDR3 loop is CASSYGTSGIVGELFF. CDR3 DNA: TGTGCCAGCAGCTACGGGACTAGCGGGATCGTCGGGGAGCTGTTTTTT. The chain is built from TRBV9 and TRBJ2-2; TRBD2 matches 13 bases. J lost 7 bases, V lost 4 bases, and 7 bases had no gene match. CDR3 length equals 16 residues. Germline assignment: CDR1 SGDLS and CDR2 YYNGEE.

The DNA of the CDR3 is TGCGCCAGCAGCCCATCTAGCGGGAGGGACGATGAGCAGTTCTTC. It encodes CASSPSSGRDDEQFF. The rearrangement links TRBV4-3 to TRBJ2-1; 12 positions agree with TRBD2. CDR3 length: 15 amino acids. J lost 8 bases, V lost 4 bases, and 6 bases had no gene match. Germline CDR1 reads LGHNA; CDR2 reads YSLEER.

This clone is a singleton in its sample. J is TRBJ2-7 and V is TRBV21-1; whether TRBD1, the table's D call, matches the DNA was not checked. TRBV21-1 is given as a pseudogene. The CDR3 has 14 amino acids. CDR3 coding DNA: TGTGCCAGCAGCAAAGAGGGGACAGGGTACGAGCAGTACTTC. It encodes CASSKEGTGYEQYF.

V and J are TRBV18 and TRBJ1-1; no definite D call. Germline V gives CDR1 KGHSH, CDR2 LQKENI. Trimming took off 5 bases at V and 1 base at J, with 11 bases between the two ends. The length of the CDR3 is 14 residues. The CDR3: CASSETGRNTEAFF. The CDR3 coding sequence is TGTGCCAGCTCAGAGACGGGCAGGAACACTGAAGCTTTCTTT.

The rearrangement uses TRBV28 and TRBJ2-3; D ambiguous. Germline values: CDR1 MDHEN, CDR2 SYDVKM. The V and J ends lost 3 bases and 4 bases respectively, with 14 bases between them. The CDR3 loop spans 15 amino acids. DNA of the CDR3: TGTGCCAGCAGTTTTAGGCAGGTCGGAGCAGATACGCAGTATTTT. Translation gives CASSFRQVGADTQYF.

This clone has only one observation. This sample also contains other DNA sequences that code for the same CDR3. The chain has TRBV5-1 and TRBJ2-3, with 7 bases lining up with TRBD2. V shed 3 bases and J 0 bases; nucleotides not matched to a gene: 7. In germline, CDR1 is SGHRS, CDR2 YFSETQ. CDR3 length: 16 amino acids. The CDR3 loop is CASSSGGGSSTDTQYF. In DNA, the CDR3 is TGCGCCAGCAGCTCGGGGGGAGGGTCAAGCACAGATACGCAGTATTTT. Supplemented by reference TRBV5-1 and TRBJ2-3, the full variable domain reads KAGVTQTPRYLIKTRGQQVTLSCSPISGHRSVSWYQQTPGQGLQFLFEYFSETQRNKGNFPGRFSGRQFSNSRSEMNVSTLELGDSALYLCASSSGGGSSTDTQYFGPGTRLTVL.

This clone was seen just once. The V call is TRBV9, the J call TRBJ1-2; tentatively, D is TRBD1 (6 bases). Germline CDR1 reads SGDLS; CDR2 reads YYNGEE. Trimming took 3 bases from V and 1 from J, leaving 19 bases between them. This CDR3 is 17 amino acids long. The CDR3 nucleotides read TGTGCCAGCAGCGGATCTTTGAAGGACAGAATTAACTATGGCTACACCTTC. Its translation: CASSGSLKDRINYGYTF.

This chain joins TRBV5-6 and TRBJ2-7, with 11 bases that match TRBD2. After removal of 0 bases from V and 7 bases from J, the junction contained 12 bases not matched to a gene. Germline CDR1 reads SGHDT; CDR2 reads YYEEEE. There are 17 residues in the CDR3. The CDR3 protein is CASSLAGLAAGGGEQYF. The CDR3 DNA reads TGTGCCAGCAGCTTGGCGGGACTAGCGGCGGGTGGAGGGGAGCAGTACTTC.

Regarding this clone: Within the sample, other DNA sequences also encode this same CDR3. This chain joins TRBV9 and TRBJ2-1; D may match TRBD1 or TRBD2 (5 bases each). V dropped 0 bases and J dropped 7 bases, with 8 bases sitting between them. The germline gives CDR1 SGDLS, CDR2 YYNGEE. The CDR3 contains 13 residues. CDR3 nucleotide sequence: TGTGCCAGCAGCGTAGGTGGGGGTAATGAGCAGTTCTTC. Translated: CASSVGGGNEQFF.

This clone was seen only a few times. The rearrangement uses TRBV30 and TRBJ2-1; D not resolved. The V end lost 0 bases, the J end lost 9 bases, and 15 bases lay between the germline ends. Germline V gene data show CDR1 as GTSNPN and CDR2 as SVGIG (reference sequence). The CDR3 runs 14 residues. The CDR3 here is CAWSVSGLWREQFF. DNA for the CDR3: TGTGCCTGGAGTGTATCCGGCCTCTGGCGTGAGCAGTTCTTC.

The genes are TRBV5-1 and TRBJ2-1; TRBD2 matches 7 bases. Germline CDR1 SGHRS, CDR2 YFSETQ. The junction had 4 bases not matched to a gene; V was cut back by 1 base and J by 0 bases. The CDR3 totals 16 residues. CDR3 coding DNA: TGCGCCAGCAGCTTGAACGTAGCGGGCTCCTACAATGAGCAGTTCTTC. This translates into CASSLNVAGSYNEQFF.

This clone was seen once. DNA of the CDR3: TGTGCCAGCAGCTGGCGGGGGGAGGTTTACAATGAGCAGTTCTTC. Protein: CASSWRGEVYNEQFF. The V gene is TRBV7-2, the J gene TRBJ2-1; TRBD2 aligns across 8 bases. CDR1 SGHTA and CDR2 FQGNSA come from the germline V gene. The V gene end was trimmed by 4 bases and the J gene end by 4 bases; junction bases not matched to a gene: 6. The CDR3 spans 15 residues.

The chain employs TRBV5-4 and TRBJ2-2, with 10 bases matching TRBD1. The CDR3 has 15 residues. Germline values: CDR1 SGHNT, CDR2 YYREEE (reference sequence). V was clipped by 4 bases and J by 4 bases; unmatched bases: 4. CDR3 amino acids: CASSGRDRGTGELFF. For the CDR3, the DNA is TGTGCCAGCAGCGGCCGGGACAGGGGCACCGGGGAGCTGTTTTTT. Supplemented by reference TRBV5-4 and TRBJ2-2, the full variable domain reads ETGVTQSPTHLIKTRGQQVTLRCSSQSGHNTVSWYQQALGQGPQFIFQYYREEENGRGNFPPRFSGLQFPNYSSELNVNALELDDSALYLCASSGRDRGTGELFFGEGSRLTVL.

As to this clone: This specimen includes other DNA sequences encoding the same CDR3. The genes are TRBV6-5 and TRBJ2-7; possible D gene TRBD1, 6 bases. Germline V lookup: CDR1 MNHEY, CDR2 SVGAGI. Trimming removed 2 bases from V and 2 bases from J, with 7 bases in between. The CDR3 totals 13 residues. The chain's CDR3 is CASSYRQAYEQYF. The CDR3 nucleotides read TGTGCCAGCAGTTACCGACAGGCCTACGAGCAGTACTTC.

The chain carries TRBV7-6 and TRBJ2-1, with TRBD1 identical over 8 bases. The CDR3 spans 17 residues. CDR1 and CDR2 (germline): SGHVS, FNYEAQ. V gave up 2 bases and J gave up 12 bases; unmatched junction bases: 18. As DNA, the CDR3 is TGTGCCAGCAGCTTACTACCCAACGGACAGGGAGGAGGCGTGCAGTTCTTC. Its protein product is CASSLLPNGQGGGVQFF.

As to this clone: Other DNA sequences from this sample encode an identical CDR3 as well. This chain connects TRBV5-1 to TRBJ2-3, with a possible D match to TRBD2 (5 bases). Trimming cost V 0 bases and J 1 base, with 12 bases left between them. The CDR3 contains 16 residues. Germline CDR1 and CDR2: SGHRS and YFSETQ. The CDR3 DNA reads TGCGCCAGCAGCTTGGGGGCGGGTTTAGGCACAGATACGCAGTATTTT. Protein: CASSLGAGLGTDTQYF.